Shown below are 23 T cell receptor beta chains from a single sample sequenced in a study of cytomegalovirus exposure and HLA in healthy donors. The assay was immunoSEQ multiplex PCR, and TCRdb's table has in-frame clones only and misses some. Seen here are over 200,000 clones, 90% observed once, and the top ten hold around 3.1%. The sequencing sample was made of PBMCs. These receptors originate from a woman in her twenties or thirties in good health and CMV-seronegative.

This chain connects TRBV27 to TRBJ1-4; tentative D call: TRBD1 (6 bases). Trimming shortened V by 5 bases and J by 5 bases, and 21 bases separated the two germline ends. Germline V gene data show CDR1 as MNHEY and CDR2 as SMNVEV (reference sequence). The CDR3 has 17 amino acids. Written as DNA, the CDR3 is TGTGCCAGCAGTCCGGGGTTAAACAGGGAGATCAATGAAAAACTGTTTTTT. It specifies CASSPGLNREINEKLFF.

The rearrangement links TRBV4-2 to TRBJ2-7; the D gene is possibly TRBD1 (5 bases). V was trimmed by 1 base and J by 5 bases, leaving 12 bases between them. Germline CDR1 and CDR2: LGHNA and YNFKEQ. The CDR3 has 14 residues. CDR3 DNA sequence: TGTGCCAGCAGCCAAGCCATAGGCAGGGACGAGCAGTACTTC. The encoded protein is CASSQAIGRDEQYF.

This clone was seen a few times. The rearrangement joins TRBV10-1 to TRBJ2-3; D remains unclear. CDR3 length: 16 residues. Germline lookup yields CDR1 WNHNN and CDR2 SYGVQD (reference sequence). V was cut by 2 bases and J by 1 base, with 13 bases left in between. The CDR3 DNA follows: TGCGCCAGCAGTGAGGGTTTCATAATTCGCACAGATACGCAGTATTTT. Its translation: CASSEGFIIRTDTQYF.

The genes are TRBV7-9 and TRBJ1-2; 7 bases match TRBD1. The CDR3 totals 13 residues. Germline loops: CDR1 SEHNR, CDR2 FQNEAQ (reference sequence). V dropped 5 bases and J dropped 8; count of bases not matched to a gene: 8. In DNA, the CDR3 is TGTGCCAGCAGCCAACGGCAGGGGGAAGGCTACACCTTC. This gives the protein CASSQRQGEGYTF.

V is TRBV20-1 and J is TRBJ2-1; D gene uncertain. The V gene's germline CDR1 is DFQATT and CDR2 SNEGSKA (reference sequence). V lost 6 bases and J lost 4, with 7 bases in between. This CDR3 contains 11 residues. The CDR3 nucleotides read TGCAGTGCACCATATTACAATGAGCAGTTCTTC. Encoded protein: CSAPYYNEQFF.

The gene calls are TRBV11-3 and TRBJ2-1; D possibly uses TRBD1 or TRBD2 (5 bases each). V dropped 1 base and J dropped 0 bases, with 13 bases sitting between them. Germline-derived CDR1 and CDR2 are SGHNT and YENEEA. The CDR3 sequence is 17 residues long. CDR3 residues: CASSLGGPGSSYNEQFF. CDR3 coding DNA: TGTGCCAGCAGCTTAGGGGGCCCAGGGAGCTCCTACAATGAGCAGTTCTTC.

V is TRBV7-9 and J is TRBJ2-7; possible D gene TRBD2, 5 bases. Looked up from germline, CDR1 is SEHNR and CDR2 is FQNEAQ (reference sequence). The CDR3 totals 14 residues. With 5 bases removed from V and 0 bases from J, the gap between germline ends came to 11 bases. The CDR3 sequence: CASSPPRVSYEQYF. CDR3 bases: TGTGCCAGCAGCCCGCCGAGGGTCTCCTACGAGCAGTACTTC.

The V call is TRBV6-5, the J call TRBJ2-2; D is perhaps TRBD2 (7 bases). CDR3 length: 14 amino acids. Germline CDR1 reads MNHEY; CDR2 reads SVGAGI. V dropped 2 bases and J dropped 4 bases, with 8 bases sitting between them. The CDR3 here is CASSYAGATGELFF. The CDR3 DNA follows: TGTGCCAGCAGTTACGCGGGGGCCACCGGGGAGCTGTTTTTT.

The chain joins TRBV14 to TRBJ1-1; a possible D gene is TRBD1 (5 bases). This CDR3 comprises 13 residues. V lost 5 bases to trimming and J lost 5 bases, with 12 bases between them. Germline CDR1 and CDR2: SGHDN and FVKESK. As DNA, the CDR3 is TGTGCCAGCAGCGCACCCGCAGGGACTGAAGCTTTCTTT. Encoded protein: CASSAPAGTEAFF.

The rearrangement uses TRBV25-1 and TRBJ2-7; D is unclear. The CDR3 extends over 14 amino acids. Between the trimmed V and J ends, which lost 2 bases and 3 bases, there was a span of 11 bases. Germline V gene sequence: CDR1 MGHDK, CDR2 SYGVNS. The CDR3 bases are TGTGCCAGCAGTGAAGGCGGAGACCACTACGAGCAGTACTTC. Protein product: CASSEGGDHYEQYF.

The chain uses TRBV9 and TRBJ1-2; 9 bases agree with TRBD1. CDR3 length equals 16 residues. After removal of 4 bases from V and 8 bases from J, the junction contained 15 bases not matched to a gene. The germline V gene has CDR1 SGDLS and CDR2 YYNGEE. CDR3 DNA: TGTGCCAGCAGCCCTGGTTTGGGACAGGGAATGATGGGCTACACCTTC. Its protein product is CASSPGLGQGMMGYTF.

The chain couples TRBV9 to TRBJ2-5; D may match TRBD1 or TRBD2 (5 bases each). Trimming cost V 0 bases and J 5 bases, with 11 bases left between them. Germline assignment: CDR1 SGDLS and CDR2 YYNGEE. The CDR3 consists of 14 residues. CDR3 residues: CASSVDGASETQYF. In nucleotides, the CDR3 is TGTGCCAGCAGCGTAGACGGGGCTTCGGAGACCCAGTACTTC.

This rearrangement joins TRBV6-1 to TRBJ2-7, with 7 bases fitting TRBD1. CDR3 length: 15 residues. Germline V CDR1 and CDR2: MNHNS, SASEGT. The V segment lost 3 bases and the J segment 1 base; nucleotides outside the gene matches: 6. CDR3 in DNA: TGTGCCAGCAGTGACCCGGGACAGTTTTCCTACGAGCAGTACTTC. This sequence encodes CASSDPGQFSYEQYF.

This chain uses TRBV5-1 with TRBJ2-1; the D is unclear. Trimming left V 3 bases short and J 1 base short, with 5 bases between. The germline CDR1 and CDR2 sequences are SGHRS and YFSETQ. The CDR3 has 13 residues. CDR3 protein: CASSSQSYNEQFF. CDR3 nucleotide sequence: TGCGCCAGCAGCTCTCAATCCTACAATGAGCAGTTCTTC.

V gene TRBV5-6 combines with J gene TRBJ2-2, with D perhaps TRBD1 (6 bases). Germline V CDR1 and CDR2: SGHDT, YYEEEE. CDR3 size: 16 residues. The V end was cut by 0 bases, the J end by 1 base, with 10 bases between. The DNA for the CDR3 is TGTGCCAGCAGCTTGGCGGTCAGGGGGAACACCGGGGAGCTGTTTTTT. Translation gives CASSLAVRGNTGELFF.

V usage is TRBV29-1 and J usage is TRBJ1-5; 8 bases match TRBD1. Germline V CDR1 and CDR2: SQVTM, ANQGSEA. The CDR3 is 13 residues long. Losses at the gene ends were 7 bases for V and 4 bases for J; bases not matched to a gene: 6. The CDR3 protein is CSAGTGGNQPQHF. In DNA, the CDR3 is TGCAGCGCCGGGACAGGTGGGAATCAGCCCCAGCATTTT. Full variable domain (remainder filled in from reference TRBV29-1 and TRBJ1-5): SAVISQKPSRDICQRGTSLTIQCQVDSQVTMMFWYRQQPGQSLTLIATANQGSEATYESGFVIDKFPISRPNLTFSTLTVSNMSPEDSSIYLCSAGTGGNQPQHFGDGTRLSIL.

The chain joins TRBV30 to TRBJ1-4; TRBD1 agrees at 9 bases. With 3 bases clipped from V and 8 bases from J, the junction kept 4 bases outside the gene matches. Per germline, CDR1 GTSNPN and CDR2 SVGIG (reference sequence). The CDR3 runs to 13 residues. CDR3 in amino acids: CAWRTGGREKLFF. DNA for the CDR3: TGTGCCTGGAGGACAGGGGGTAGGGAAAAACTGTTTTTT.

V usage is TRBV27 and J usage is TRBJ2-5; D uncertain. Trimming stripped 4 bases from V and 5 bases from J, with 11 bases between. Germline CDR1 reads MNHEY; CDR2 reads SMNVEV (reference sequence). This CDR3 comprises 13 residues. The CDR3 protein is CASSSSQSETQYF. CDR3 coding DNA: TGTGCCAGCAGTTCCTCGCAGTCCGAGACCCAGTACTTC.

The chain couples TRBV13 to TRBJ1-2; 7 bases align to TRBD1. V gave up 2 bases and J gave up 8 bases; unmatched junction bases: 8. The CDR3 spans 14 residues. CDR1 is PRHDT and CDR2 is FYEKMQ in the germline V gene (reference sequence). CDR3 nucleotides: TGTGCCAGCAGCTTATGGGGGACAGAGAAAGGCTACACCTTC. Translating it yields CASSLWGTEKGYTF.

This sequence joins TRBV5-1 and TRBJ2-7; the match to TRBD2 covers 8 bases. Trimming at V came to 0 bases and at J to 3 bases, leaving 17 bases not matched to a gene. CDR3 size: 19 residues. From germline, CDR1 is SGHRS and CDR2 YFSETQ. CDR3 protein: CASSLETGLGFSGGYEQYF. DNA for the CDR3: TGCGCCAGCAGCTTGGAGACGGGACTAGGGTTTTCAGGAGGCTACGAGCAGTACTTC.

The rearrangement links TRBV4-3 to TRBJ1-1; possible D gene TRBD1, 6 bases. The CDR3 length is 17 residues. V was trimmed by 3 bases and J by 1 base, leaving 18 bases between them. CDR1 LGHNA and CDR2 YSLEER come from the germline V gene. This CDR3 reads CASSQRGGIGPNTEAFF. CDR3 nucleotides: TGCGCCAGCAGCCAGAGGGGGGGTATAGGGCCGAACACTGAAGCTTTCTTT.

The rearrangement uses TRBV28 and TRBJ2-7; D remains ambiguous. The germline V and J ends were trimmed by 6 bases and 5 bases, with 17 bases remaining between them. The CDR3 spans 14 residues. Germline assignment: CDR1 MDHEN and CDR2 SYDVKM. In nucleotides, the CDR3 is TGTGCCAGCAGCCACCCTGGGGTGGGCGACGAGCAGTACTTC. Amino acid sequence: CASSHPGVGDEQYF.

In nucleotides, the CDR3 is TGCAGCGCCAGCAGGGGGTCTATCTACGAGCAGTACTTC. It specifies CSASRGSIYEQYF. V is TRBV29-1 and J is TRBJ2-7, with 7 bases lining up with TRBD1. With V trimmed by 7 bases and J by 3 bases, 9 bases remained unmatched. The CDR3 contains 13 residues. CDR1 and CDR2 from the germline V gene are SQVTM and ANQGSEA.